The 14 T cell receptor beta chains presented below share a single source sample, sequenced in a study of blood T cell repertoires in COVID-19. Only in-frame clones appear in the TCRdb table, and some are missing; sequencing was by immunoSEQ multiplex PCR. The sample holds 200,000 to 250,000 clones, about 90% seen once. Material: PBMCs or T cells enriched from blood (not recorded which). These receptors all come from a woman aged 50 to 65 with acute COVID-19.

This chain uses TRBV6-1 with TRBJ2-1, with 8 bases identical to TRBD2. Germline CDR1 reads MNHNS; CDR2 reads SASEGT. With V trimmed by 2 bases and J by 7 bases, 16 bases remained unmatched. The CDR3 loop spans 18 amino acids. Written as DNA, the CDR3 is TGTGCCAGCAGTGAAATAACCGGGGGGGAGGGATCTGCAAATGAGCAGTTCTTC. It is translated as CASSEITGGEGSANEQFF.

The rearrangement joins TRBV5-4 to TRBJ1-2, with a tentative D call TRBD1 (6 bases). The CDR3 contains 14 residues. Germline V gene data show CDR1 as SGHNT and CDR2 as YYREEE (reference sequence). Trimming pared 2 bases from V and 3 bases from J, leaving 11 bases between. The CDR3 nucleotides are TGTGCCAGCAGCTTCGTAACAGGGTACTATGGCTACACCTTC. Translated, it gives CASSFVTGYYGYTF. Based on the CDR3 plus reference TRBV5-4 and TRBJ1-2, the full variable domain is ETGVTQSPTHLIKTRGQQVTLRCSSQSGHNTVSWYQQALGQGPQFIFQYYREEENGRGNFPPRFSGLQFPNYSSELNVNALELDDSALYLCASSFVTGYYGYTFGSGTRLTVV.

The genes are TRBV18 and TRBJ1-5; a possible D gene is TRBD1 (5 bases). Germline V gene lookup returns CDR1 KGHSH and CDR2 LQKENI. CDR3 length: 13 amino acids. V lost 6 bases to trimming and J lost 5 bases, with 11 bases between them. CDR3 sequence: CASSPGGHQPQHF. In DNA form, the CDR3 reads TGTGCCAGCTCCCCGGGGGGTCATCAGCCCCAGCATTTT.

This sequence joins TRBV7-9 and TRBJ2-7; 11 bases match TRBD2. Germline assignment: CDR1 SEHNR and CDR2 FQNEAQ (reference sequence). With V trimmed by 4 bases and J by 4 bases, 6 bases remained unmatched. CDR3 size: 15 residues. The CDR3 protein is CASSSAGLAAYEQYF. The CDR3 nucleotides read TGTGCCAGCAGCTCCGCGGGACTAGCGGCTTACGAGCAGTACTTC.

The V call is TRBV28, the J call TRBJ1-2; 7 bases align to TRBD1. The CDR3 spans 14 residues. CDR1 and CDR2 (germline): MDHEN, SYDVKM. Losses at the gene ends were 5 bases for V and 8 bases for J; bases not matched to a gene: 11. As DNA, the CDR3 is TGTGCCAGCAGTGAGGAGGGGGCGCGTATAGGCTACACCTTC. This codes for CASSEEGARIGYTF.

The chain has TRBV4-1 and TRBJ1-2; D is perhaps TRBD1 (6 bases). Per germline, CDR1 MGHRA and CDR2 YSYEKL. V was pared by 2 bases and J by 0 bases, with 31 bases between. The CDR3 is 22 residues long. The CDR3 bases are TGCGCCAGCAGCCAAAGGGTACTGTGGAGCGTTCCCGACAGGAGAGCTAACTATGGCTACACCTTC. Translated, it gives CASSQRVLWSVPDRRANYGYTF.

V usage is TRBV9 and J usage is TRBJ1-2; D call uncertain. V lost 6 bases and J lost 2, with 5 bases in between. Germline lookup yields CDR1 SGDLS and CDR2 YYNGEE. The CDR3 loop spans 11 amino acids. Written as DNA, the CDR3 is TGTGCCAGCACATCCAACTATGGCTACACCTTC. It translates to CASTSNYGYTF.

The CDR3 bases are TGTGCCAGCAGTTACTCCGGGACAGGGGGCGACGAGCAGTACTTC. This codes for CASSYSGTGGDEQYF. The chain uses TRBV6-6 and TRBJ2-7, with 12 bases aligning to TRBD1. The CDR3 has 15 amino acids. Germline V lookup: CDR1 MNHNY, CDR2 SVGAGI (reference sequence). Trimming took 0 bases from V and 5 from J; bases not matched to a gene: 2.

This chain uses TRBV21-1 with TRBJ1-3; the table's TRBD1 call for D was not verified on the DNA. TRBV21-1 is noted as a pseudogene. This CDR3 spans 16 amino acids. The chain's CDR3 is CASSACPVPRGNTIYF. CDR3 coding DNA: TGTGCCAGCAGCGCATGTCCCGTGCCCAGGGGAAACACCATATATTTT.

V and J are TRBV29-1 and TRBJ1-6, with D possibly matching TRBD1 (6 bases). There are 14 residues in the CDR3. Trimming removed 6 bases from V and 3 bases from J, with 12 bases in between. Germline assignment: CDR1 SQVTM and CDR2 ANQGSEA. CDR3 region: CSVPRGVYNSPLHF. The DNA of the CDR3 is TGCAGCGTCCCCAGGGGTGTCTATAATTCACCCCTCCACTTT.

V and J are TRBV6-5 and TRBJ1-5, with TRBD1 matching 7 bases. With 6 bases clipped from V and 5 bases from J, the junction kept 10 bases outside the gene matches. Germline CDR1 MNHEY, CDR2 SVGAGI. The CDR3 is 15 amino acids. The CDR3 DNA reads TGTGCCAGCAGGACCCACCGGACAGGCTATCAGCCCCAGCATTTT. Its protein product is CASRTHRTGYQPQHF.

The chain joins TRBV19 to TRBJ2-7; 10 bases map to TRBD2. The CDR3 has 14 residues. The junction had 5 bases not matched to a gene; V was cut back by 6 bases and J by 3 bases. Germline CDR1 LNHDA, CDR2 SQIVND (reference sequence). The CDR3 region has the DNA TGTGCCAGTAGCCTACTAGCGGGGAGCTACGAGCAGTACTTC. It specifies CASSLLAGSYEQYF.

The chain couples TRBV21-1 to TRBJ2-7; no DNA check was done on the table's D call, TRBD1. TRBV21-1 is an annotated pseudogene. This CDR3 is built from 14 residues. This chain's CDR3 is CASSKAAGSYEQYF. CDR3 nucleotide sequence: TGTGCCAGCAGCAAAGCGGCAGGCTCCTACGAGCAGTACTTC.

The chain links TRBV5-1 to TRBJ1-4; D possibly corresponds to TRBD1 (5 bases). The CDR3 sequence is 15 residues long. With 5 bases removed from V and 0 bases from J, the gap between germline ends came to 11 bases. Germline-derived CDR1 and CDR2 are SGHRS and YFSETQ. The CDR3: CASRSRVATNEKLFF. DNA for the CDR3: TGCGCCAGCAGATCCAGGGTTGCAACTAATGAAAAACTGTTTTTT.